The 15 T cell receptor beta chains given below trace back to one sample, sequenced in a study of cytomegalovirus exposure and HLA in healthy donors. PCR involved 60 Vbeta and 13 Jbeta primers. This table comes from immunoSEQ multiplex PCR, and its TCRdb copy is limited to in-frame clones, with some not included. The sample yields about 150,000 clones, around two thirds seen once. Sequences were obtained from PBMCs. These receptors were taken from a man aged 30 to 39 in good health and CMV-seropositive.

The gene calls are TRBV2 and TRBJ2-5; D perhaps matches TRBD1 (5 bases). The J call may be mistaken, given a closer DNA end match to TRBJ2-7. Germline V lookup: CDR1 SNHLY, CDR2 FYNNEI. CDR3 length: 12 amino acids. The CDR3 nucleotides are TGTGCCAGCGGGGTGCACAGGTACGAGCAGTACTTC. Protein: CASGVHRYEQYF.

This rearrangement joins TRBV5-1 to TRBJ1-1; D is perhaps TRBD1 (5 bases). The CDR3 has 14 residues. V shed 5 bases and J shed 2 bases, with 13 bases lying between them. CDR1 and CDR2 (germline): SGHRS, YFSETQ. The CDR3 DNA reads TGCGCCAGCAGGGTATTCGGGGGTAACACTGAAGCTTTCTTT. Its protein is CASRVFGGNTEAFF.

The V call is TRBV6-5, the J call TRBJ2-7; maybe TRBD2 (6 bases). The V end lost 0 bases, the J end lost 0 bases, and 12 bases lay between the germline ends. Germline CDR1 reads MNHEY; CDR2 reads SVGAGI. This CDR3 comprises 16 residues. CDR3 DNA: TGTGCCAGCAGTTACTCCGGCGGGACGAGCTCCTACGAGCAGTACTTC. Encoded protein: CASSYSGGTSSYEQYF.

The chain combines TRBV5-6 with TRBJ2-1, with a tentative D call TRBD2 (5 bases). This CDR3 has 13 amino acids. The germline gives CDR1 SGHDT, CDR2 YYEEEE. The germline V and J ends were trimmed by 4 bases and 7 bases, with 12 bases remaining between them. The CDR3 nucleotides read TGTGCCAGCAGCAGCGGTCCGGGGAATGAGCAGTTCTTC. It codes for CASSSGPGNEQFF.

This chain uses TRBV28 with TRBJ2-7; 8 bases line up with TRBD1. This CDR3 has 15 residues. V was pared by 4 bases and J by 1 base, with 6 bases of the junction left unmatched. Germline V gene sequence: CDR1 MDHEN, CDR2 SYDVKM. This CDR3 is CASSYETGVSYEQYF. The DNA of the CDR3 is TGTGCCAGCAGTTACGAGACAGGGGTTTCCTACGAGCAGTACTTC.

V usage is TRBV4-2 and J usage is TRBJ1-2; 8 bases align to TRBD1. This CDR3 has 16 residues. Germline loops: CDR1 LGHNA, CDR2 YNFKEQ. The ends lost 1 base at V and 4 bases at J; junction bases unmatched: 8. The CDR3 spells CASSQAQGAPIYGYTF. The CDR3 DNA sequence: TGTGCCAGCAGCCAAGCCCAGGGGGCGCCAATCTATGGCTACACCTTC.

This clone was counted between two and nine times. The chain recombines TRBV27 with TRBJ2-5; TRBD2 agrees at 10 bases. Trimming at V came to 2 bases and at J to 1 base, leaving 4 bases not matched to a gene. Germline loops: CDR1 MNHEY, CDR2 SMNVEV (reference sequence). This CDR3 contains 16 residues. The CDR3 nucleotides read TGTGCCAGCAGTTTAGTAGCTAGCGGGAGCCAAGAGACCCAGTACTTC. Translating gives CASSLVASGSQETQYF.

The gene calls are TRBV5-1 and TRBJ2-5, with 7 nucleotides matching TRBD2. The CDR3 loop spans 15 amino acids. The germline V gene has CDR1 SGHRS and CDR2 YFSETQ. J was trimmed by 2 bases and V by 2 bases; bases with no gene match: 6. The CDR3, as DNA: TGCGCCAGCAGCTTCGGGCTAGCGGCTCAAGAGACCCAGTACTTC. It specifies CASSFGLAAQETQYF.

This clone turned up a few times. The genes are TRBV2 and TRBJ2-7, with 7 bases that match TRBD2. CDR1 SNHLY and CDR2 FYNNEI come from the germline V gene. CDR3 size: 14 residues. Trimming removed 8 bases from V and 0 bases from J; junction bases left unmatched: 7. The CDR3 DNA follows: TGTGCCAGCCGCGGGAGTGATATCTCCTACGAGCAGTACTTC. This gives the protein CASRGSDISYEQYF.

The V and J genes are TRBV7-2 and TRBJ2-1, with 10 bases aligning to TRBD2. V shed 6 bases and J 6 bases; nucleotides not matched to a gene: 8. CDR3 length: 15 amino acids. Germline V gene lookup returns CDR1 SGHTA and CDR2 FQGNSA. The CDR3 sequence: CASRLAAGGVNEQFF. CDR3 coding DNA: TGTGCCAGCAGGCTAGCAGCGGGAGGGGTCAATGAGCAGTTCTTC.

This chain connects TRBV28 to TRBJ1-4; D remains unclear. Trimming cost V 3 bases and J 4 bases, with 12 bases left between them. This CDR3 is built from 15 residues. CDR1 MDHEN and CDR2 SYDVKM come from the germline V gene. The CDR3 spells CASSFPRSLNEKLFF. The CDR3 DNA reads TGTGCCAGCAGTTTTCCCCGTTCACTTAATGAAAAACTGTTTTTT.

In this sample, this clone turned up once. The rearrangement uses TRBV15 and TRBJ1-2, with 9 bases aligning to TRBD1. Losses at the gene ends were 3 bases for V and 8 bases for J; bases not matched to a gene: 1. The germline V gene has CDR1 LNHNV and CDR2 YYDKDF (reference sequence). This CDR3 has 12 amino acids. The CDR3 region has the DNA TGTGCCACCAGCAGGGGACAGGGCGGCTACACCTTC. Protein: CATSRGQGGYTF.

The rearrangement links TRBV4-1 to TRBJ1-1; 7 bases fit TRBD1. CDR1 MGHRA and CDR2 YSYEKL come from the germline V gene. CDR3 length equals 16 residues. With V trimmed by 4 bases and J by 6 bases, 14 bases remained unmatched. The CDR3: CASSPSGLTGKAEAFF. Written as DNA, the CDR3 is TGCGCCAGCAGCCCAAGTGGGTTGACAGGGAAGGCTGAAGCTTTCTTT.

This clone was seen only a few times. The chain recombines TRBV5-6 with TRBJ1-2; D possibly corresponds to TRBD1 (6 bases). Germline assignment: CDR1 SGHDT and CDR2 YYEEEE. Trimming removed 1 base from V and 1 base from J, with 8 bases in between. This CDR3 is built from 14 residues. This chain's CDR3 is CASSLWTVNYGYTF. CDR3 sequence (DNA): TGTGCCAGCAGCTTGTGGACAGTTAACTATGGCTACACCTTC.

This chain uses TRBV27 with TRBJ2-3, with TRBD2 matching over 9 bases. After removal of 2 bases from V and 3 bases from J, the junction contained 6 bases not matched to a gene. Germline V gives CDR1 MNHEY, CDR2 SMNVEV (reference sequence). The CDR3 is 16 amino acids. The CDR3 nucleotides read TGTGCCAGCAGTTTACAGGCGGGAGGGCCGACAGATACGCAGTATTTT. Translated: CASSLQAGGPTDTQYF.